A single sample is the source of the 9 T cell receptor beta chains below, sequenced in a study of T-cell reconstitution after alpha-beta-depleted transplantation in children listed by TCRdb under 2016. Receptor libraries were prepared by PCR. The sequencer listed for this sample is Illumina HiSeq 2500. Molecular barcoding was employed in the preparation of TCR libraries, with unique molecular identifiers being used to normalize TCRbeta repertoire quantification. In-frame beta chains were kept once TCRdb had trimmed the public reads at Q25 with fastp and called clones with MiXCR. Here each entry gathers all rows of one CDR3 protein and keeps the most common genes and DNA. Within this sample are about 340,000 distinct CDR3 sequences, with roughly 15% of them counted one time only. The ten most abundant clones make up around two fifths of the sample. Taken with the paper, the label for treatment or condition translates to: allogeneic hematopoietic cell transplantation with graft depleted of TCRalphabeta T cells and CD19 B cells.

Source: PBMCs, mostly from graft donor cells, taken 360 days after TCRalphabeta/CD19-depleted stem cell transplant. The receptors here all came from a male patient aged 2-10 years who had a stem cell transplant for acute lymphoblastic leukemia, so the T cells may come from the graft donor.

Ten or more counts support this clonotype. The gene calls are TRBV6-5 and TRBJ2-1; 10 bases align to TRBD2. CDR3 length: 16 amino acids. V was clipped by 0 bases and J by 5 bases; unmatched bases: 4. In germline, CDR1 is MNHEY, CDR2 SVGAGI. The CDR3 sequence: CASSYSGTSAHNEQFF. In nucleotides, the CDR3 is TGTGCCAGCAGTTACTCCGGGACTAGCGCCCACAATGAGCAGTTCTTC.

V and J are TRBV5-1 and TRBJ2-1; 10 positions match TRBD2. The CDR3 is 18 residues long. J gave up 3 bases and V 0 bases, and 9 bases lay outside the gene matches. Germline V gene data show CDR1 as SGHRS and CDR2 as YFSETQ. For the CDR3, the DNA is TGCGCCAGCAGCTTGGCTCTAGCGGGAGTCCTCCGCTACAATGAGCAGTTCTTC. It codes for CASSLALAGVLRYNEQFF.

This clonotype was observed a handful of times. The CDR3 DNA follows: TGTGCCAGCAGCTTAACCCCCCATGTGGGAGCGTCATGGGGGGAGCTGTTTTTT. Its protein is CASSLTPHVGASWGELFF. The gene calls are TRBV7-9 and TRBJ2-2, with D perhaps TRBD2 (5 bases). The V end was cut by 2 bases, the J end by 8 bases, with 24 bases between. The CDR3 is 18 amino acids. Germline V gene data show CDR1 as SEHNR and CDR2 as FQNEAQ (reference sequence).

Written as DNA, the CDR3 is TGTGCCACCGCGCTACCCGGGATCCAAGGGGCCTACGAGCAGTACTTC. It translates to CATALPGIQGAYEQYF. This chain uses TRBV7-9 with TRBJ2-7, with D perhaps being TRBD1 or TRBD2 (5 bases each). The CDR3 has 16 residues. The germline gives CDR1 SEHNR, CDR2 FQNEAQ (reference sequence). Trimming shortened V by 10 bases and J by 2 bases, and 24 bases separated the two germline ends.

This clonotype was picked up a small number of times. The V gene is TRBV5-1, the J gene TRBJ2-5; D perhaps matches TRBD1 (6 bases). Germline V gene data show CDR1 as SGHRS and CDR2 as YFSETQ. The germline V and J ends were trimmed by 4 bases and 2 bases, with 15 bases remaining between them. The CDR3 is made up of 15 amino acids. The CDR3 DNA reads as TGCGCCAGCAGCGGGGACACCCCTCTTCAAGAGACCCAGTACTTC. Translating it yields CASSGDTPLQETQYF.

The V and J genes are TRBV28 and TRBJ1-5; D is possibly TRBD1 (5 bases). Germline V gene data show CDR1 as MDHEN and CDR2 as SYDVKM. CDR3 length equals 18 residues. V lost 2 bases and J lost 0, with 17 bases in between. DNA for the CDR3: TGTGCCAGCAGTTTAGCCAGGGTGGGGATTTATAGCAATCAGCCCCAGCATTTT. It specifies CASSLARVGIYSNQPQHF.

The chain recombines TRBV20-1 with TRBJ2-5; perhaps TRBD1 as D (6 bases). Germline assignment: CDR1 DFQATT and CDR2 SNEGSKA (reference sequence). This CDR3 contains 13 residues. Deletions cut 4 bases from V and 5 bases from J, with 14 bases between. In DNA, the CDR3 is TGCAGTGCTACAGGGACGAGGGGGGAGACCCAGTACTTC. It is translated as CSATGTRGETQYF.

The chain carries TRBV20-1 and TRBJ2-2; D might be TRBD1 (5 bases). The V gene's germline CDR1 is DFQATT and CDR2 SNEGSKA (reference sequence). The CDR3 sequence is 15 residues long. Between the trimmed V and J ends, which lost 4 bases and 0 bases, there was a span of 12 bases. CDR3 nucleotides: TGCAGTGCTAATCTAGGGGAAACGAACACCGGGGAGCTGTTTTTT. It specifies CSANLGETNTGELFF.

This clonotype was seen only a few times. The genes are TRBV9 and TRBJ2-1; 14 nucleotides agree with TRBD2. The V and J ends lost 0 bases and 7 bases, in that order; junction bases with no gene match: 12. There are 19 residues in the CDR3. Per germline, CDR1 SGDLS and CDR2 YYNGEE. The CDR3 region is CASSVGGLAGGPGRNEQFF. CDR3 nucleotides: TGTGCCAGCAGCGTAGGCGGACTAGCGGGAGGCCCGGGGAGGAATGAGCAGTTCTTC.